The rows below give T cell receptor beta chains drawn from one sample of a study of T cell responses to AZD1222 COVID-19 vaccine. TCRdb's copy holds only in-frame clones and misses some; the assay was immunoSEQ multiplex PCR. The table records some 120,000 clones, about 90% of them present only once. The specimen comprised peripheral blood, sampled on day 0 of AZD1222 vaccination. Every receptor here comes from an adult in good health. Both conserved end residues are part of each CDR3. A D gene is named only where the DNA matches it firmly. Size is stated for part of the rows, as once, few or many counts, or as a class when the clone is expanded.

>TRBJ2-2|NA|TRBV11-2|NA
TGTGCCAGCAGCTTAGCCTTAAACACCGGGGAGCTGTTTTTT
CASSLALNTGELFF
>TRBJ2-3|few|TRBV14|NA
TGTGCCAGCGGCATCCGAGATACGCAGTATTTT
CASGIRDTQYF
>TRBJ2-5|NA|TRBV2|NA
TGTGCCAGCAGTTGGATGGCAGAGACCCAGTACTTC
CASSWMAETQYF
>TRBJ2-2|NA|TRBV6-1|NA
TGTGCCAGCAGTGAAGGACTACCGAACACCGGGGAGCTGTTTTTT
CASSEGLPNTGELFF
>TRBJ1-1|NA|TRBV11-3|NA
TGTGCCAGCAGCTTAGGTTCCAGGAGCACTGAAGCTTTCTTT
CASSLGSRSTEAFF
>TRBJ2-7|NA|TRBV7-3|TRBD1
TGTGCCAGCAGCTCGACAGGGTACGAGCAGTACTTC
CASSSTGYEQYF
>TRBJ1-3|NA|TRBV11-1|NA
TGTGCCAGCAGCTTACTCGGGCCCTCTGGAAACACCATATATTTT
CASSLLGPSGNTIYF
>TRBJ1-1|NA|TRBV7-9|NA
TGTGCCAGCAGCACCCCCGGTAGGCAGGGAATGAACACTGAAGCTTTCTTT
CASSTPGRQGMNTEAFF
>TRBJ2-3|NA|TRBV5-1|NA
TGCGCCAGCAGCTTACTAGGAACTAGCACAGATACGCAGTATTTT
CASSLLGTSTDTQYF
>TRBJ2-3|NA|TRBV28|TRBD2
TGTGCCAGCGTGCACGGGGGGGCGGGAGTCTCAGATACGCAGTATTTT
CASVHGGAGVSDTQYF
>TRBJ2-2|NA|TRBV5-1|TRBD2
TGCGCCAGCAGCCTGGTAGCGGGATCGTCCGGGGAGCTGTTTTTT
CASSLVAGSSGELFF
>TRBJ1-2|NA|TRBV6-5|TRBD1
TGTGCCAGCAGTTGGGGACAGGGGGCATCTAACGGCTACACCTTC
CASSWGQGASNGYTF
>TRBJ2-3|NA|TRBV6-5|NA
TGTGCCAGCAGTTACTCCTGGAGCACAGATACGCAGTATTTT
CASSYSWSTDTQYF
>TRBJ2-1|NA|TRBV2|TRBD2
TGTGCCAGCAACGGACTAGCGGGAGACGTAAATGAGCAGTTCTTC
CASNGLAGDVNEQFF
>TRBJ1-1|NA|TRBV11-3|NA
TGTGCCAGCAGCTTAGCGCCGACCTCGACCGAAGCTTTCTTT
CASSLAPTSTEAFF
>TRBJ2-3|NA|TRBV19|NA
TGTGCCAGTAAGCGATGGGGGAACACAGATACGCAGTATTTT
CASKRWGNTDTQYF
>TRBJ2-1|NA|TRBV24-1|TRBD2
TGTGCCACCAGTGATTCCGGGACTAGCGGGATCAATGAGCAGTTCTTC
CATSDSGTSGINEQFF
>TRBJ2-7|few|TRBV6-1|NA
TGTGCCAGCAGTGAAGTCTCCTCCCCAGGCTACGAGCAGTACTTC
CASSEVSSPGYEQYF